The sequence of this T cell receptor beta chain was determined in a study of shared clonotypes between healthy human individuals (dated by TCRdb to the early 2020s). About the investigation overall: Three men and two women, aged 18 to 49 years, made up the cohort. Per donor, three plates each were used for CD4 naive and CD4 memory, two for CD8 naive, and one for CD8 memory. Each donor's leukapheresis produced roughly between roughly 0.94 and 9.5 billion PBMCs. Libraries were prepared and TCR repertoires were sequenced by different laboratories using diverse techniques, in order to increase sequencing depth and limit assay-specific biases. The study deeply sequenced blood TCR repertoires of about 5 healthy adults to estimate repertoire size and the extent of clonotype sharing between individuals.

CDR1 MNHNS and CDR2 SASEGT are derived from the germline V gene. The trim is 5 bases for V and 3 bases for J, with a gap of 17 bases between the germline ends. Including cysteine and phenylalanine, the CDR3 has 15 amino acids. CDR3 DNA only is kept here, 45 bases in frame from base 1. The donors were healthy, HIV-negative adults who had no recently reported acute infections or vaccinations. Every donor was a Caucasian adult residing in Nashville, Tennessee, USA. CD4+ T cells were enriched through magnetic negative selection, after which naive cells were positively selected on CD45RA and the remaining negative fraction served as the memory subset. After blood collection by leukapheresis, PBMCs were isolated using Ficoll-Histopaque density gradient centrifugation and then cryopreserved in the vapor phase of liquid nitrogen. Analytical flow cytometry was used to check the purity and quantity of each magnetically sorted T cell population. Each sorted fraction had its genomic DNA isolated and then quantified by UV absorbance on a Nanodrop 2000c.

Here is what the overall study found, with its caveats: Incomplete sequencing was indicated by rarefaction of sorted-subset datasets, despite the large sequencing depth. Estimated clonotype richness was generally larger for naive than for memory subsets. Because the study included a small number of donors, the genetic and exposure-history diversity represented was limited. Only blood was sampled, and tissue TCR repertoires likely differ from those in blood. Clonotypes shared by all four sorted-subset donors showed higher generation probabilities than non-shared clonotypes. Based on pairwise subsampling, the degree of clonotype sharing among donors was expected to be affected by sequencing depth. About 5% of naive CD4, around 4% of naive CD8, 2.3% of memory CD4, and approximately 0.4% of memory CD8 clonotypes were shared across several donors.

Using the deep immunoSEQ assay, multiplex PCR amplified TCR CDR3 regions from genomic DNA. For each cell subset, the extracted genomic DNA was distributed evenly across all wells of several immunoSEQ 96-well plates, and each plate served as one replicate. For sorted subsets, roughly 190 ng of genomic DNA, equivalent to around 31,000 T cell genomes, went into each replicate PCR. Purified libraries were measured with a Qubit 3.0 fluorometer, size-checked on a Bioanalyzer 2100, and measured again with the KAPA Library Quantification kit. A separate single-read 150-cycle Illumina NextSeq 550 flow cell was used to sequence each immunoSEQ 96-well plate. In the authors' own workflow: Because the immunoSEQ output held only junctional sequences and lacked quality scores, the filtering could not match the filtering applied to full-length reads. To assign V/J genes and CDR3, sequences were annotated using PyIR, a Python wrapper for IgBLAST v1.9, with IMGT germline references. Any read was removed if the V/J assignment was weak (E-value above 1e-6), the CDR3 was missing, or the read contained stop codons, out-of-frame junctions, or ambiguous translated residues. V3J clonotypes were defined by identical inferred V gene, J gene, and CDR3 amino acid sequence. The percentage overlap between two repertoires was calculated by dividing the number of shared unique clonotypes by the size of the smaller repertoire. Richness of each repertoire was evaluated using RTK rarefaction, the Chao1 estimator, and Recon v2.1 estimates of unobserved clonotypes. Generation probabilities for all TCRbeta clonotypes obtained by the gDNA method from a handful of donors were computed using OLGA. TCRdb obtained this table from immuneACCESS and retained in-frame rearrangements with V and J assigned. These tables miss some clones; where compared with another copy, unresolved V genes account for less than half of the shortfall, and the remainder is unexplained. The V and J calls and the clone size are those of that table, but D and trimming were determined from the DNA. A total of around 2.3 million clones appear in this sample, roughly 95% of them only once. The ten biggest clones cover 0.1% to 0.15% of the sample.

In the case of this clone: Its antigen has not been determined. Per-base quality was not reported, and no clone a single base away is much larger than it.

Sequenced: naive CD4+ T cells sorted from blood. This specimen's cell subset or site label, interpreted: CD45RA+ positively selected. This TCR came from a man between 18 and 29 years old in good health. The chain couples TRBV6-1 to TRBJ2-7; there is no confident call for the D gene. The CDR3 amino acid sequence is: CASSRDLTTIYEQYF. The nucleotide sequence is TGTGCCAGCAGTCGTGACCTAACCACCATCTACGAGCAGTACTTC.